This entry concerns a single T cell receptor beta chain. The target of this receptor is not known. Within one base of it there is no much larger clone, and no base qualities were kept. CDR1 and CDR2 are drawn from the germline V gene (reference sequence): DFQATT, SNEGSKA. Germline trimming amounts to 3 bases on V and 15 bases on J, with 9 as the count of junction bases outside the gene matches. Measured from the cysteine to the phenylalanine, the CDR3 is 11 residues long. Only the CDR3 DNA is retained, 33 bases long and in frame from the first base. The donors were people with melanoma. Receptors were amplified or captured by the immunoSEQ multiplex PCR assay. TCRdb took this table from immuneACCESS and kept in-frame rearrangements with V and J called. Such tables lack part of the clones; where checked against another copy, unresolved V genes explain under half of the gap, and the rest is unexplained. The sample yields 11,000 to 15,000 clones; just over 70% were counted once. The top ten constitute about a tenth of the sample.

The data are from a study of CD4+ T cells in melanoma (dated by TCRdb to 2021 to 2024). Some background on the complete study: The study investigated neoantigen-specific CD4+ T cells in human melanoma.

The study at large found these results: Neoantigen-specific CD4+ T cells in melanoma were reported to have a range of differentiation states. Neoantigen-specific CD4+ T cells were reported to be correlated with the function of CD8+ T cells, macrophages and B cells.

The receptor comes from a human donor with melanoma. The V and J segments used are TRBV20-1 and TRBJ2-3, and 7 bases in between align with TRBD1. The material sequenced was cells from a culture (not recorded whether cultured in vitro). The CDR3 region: CSASFTTGRYF. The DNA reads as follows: TGCAGTGCTAGCTTCACGACAGGGCGTTATTTT.